Below, 29 T cell receptor beta chains from the same sample are listed, as sequenced in a study of cytomegalovirus exposure and HLA in healthy donors. Clones were sequenced by immunoSEQ multiplex PCR, and TCRdb holds only the in-frame ones, with some missing. The data hold about 330,000 clones, with 86% observed a single time. The sample consisted of PBMCs. These receptors originate from a woman aged 18-29 years in good health and CMV-seronegative.

The rearrangement links TRBV27 to TRBJ2-7, with TRBD1 matching 10 bases. V lost 0 bases and J lost 5; bases outside the gene matches: 22. Germline CDR1 is MNHEY and CDR2 is SMNVEV (reference sequence). The CDR3 consists of 21 residues. CDR3 sequence: CASSLSGTGDWLSEREHEQYF. CDR3 DNA: TGTGCCAGCAGTTTATCAGGGACAGGGGACTGGTTGTCAGAGCGGGAGCACGAGCAGTACTTC.

The V call is TRBV7-3, the J call TRBJ2-1; tentative D call: TRBD1 (6 bases). From germline, CDR1 is SGHTA and CDR2 FQGTGA. The CDR3 totals 14 residues. V was trimmed by 4 bases and J by 5 bases, leaving 12 bases between them. This chain's CDR3 is CASSYERGNNEQFF. For the CDR3, the DNA is TGTGCCAGCAGCTACGAGAGGGGGAACAATGAGCAGTTCTTC. Looking up the rest from reference TRBV7-3 and TRBJ2-1 gives the full variable domain: GAGVSQTPSNKVTEKGKYVELRCDPISGHTALYWYRQSLGQGPEFLIYFQGTGAADDSGLPNDRFFAVRPEGSVSTLKIQRTERGDSAVYLCASSYERGNNEQFFGPGTRLTVL.

The rearrangement uses TRBV5-1 and TRBJ2-7; 8 bases are a match to TRBD2. Germline-derived CDR1 and CDR2 are SGHRS and YFSETQ. The junction had 6 bases not matched to a gene; V was cut back by 4 bases and J by 3 bases. This CDR3 spans 14 amino acids. The CDR3 reads CASSRSGTLYEQYF. In DNA form, the CDR3 reads TGCGCCAGCAGCCGTAGCGGGACTCTCTACGAGCAGTACTTC. Full variable domain (rest looked up from reference TRBV5-1 and TRBJ2-7): KAGVTQTPRYLIKTRGQQVTLSCSPISGHRSVSWYQQTPGQGLQFLFEYFSETQRNKGNFPGRFSGRQFSNSRSEMNVSTLELGDSALYLCASSRSGTLYEQYFGPGTRLTVT.

The genes are TRBV6-5 and TRBJ2-1; D call uncertain. CDR1 is MNHEY, CDR2 SVGAGI, per germline. V lost 8 bases and J 9 bases, leaving 11 bases between the germline ends. The CDR3 contains 11 residues. DNA of the CDR3: TGTGCCAGCGAAGAGGTAGGTGAGCAGTTCTTC. This codes for CASEEVGEQFF.

The chain employs TRBV7-2 and TRBJ2-1; D is possibly TRBD2 (5 bases). Germline values: CDR1 SGHTA, CDR2 FQGNSA. V was trimmed by 1 base and J by 9 bases, leaving 10 bases between them. The CDR3 contains 13 residues. CDR3 coding DNA: TGTGCCAGCAGCTTAGGCCTAGCCGGTGAGCAGTTCTTC. Protein: CASSLGLAGEQFF.

This chain uses TRBV5-1 with TRBJ1-4, with a weak D call TRBD1 (5 bases). The V end was cut by 0 bases, the J end by 7 bases, with 13 bases between. CDR1 is SGHRS and CDR2 is YFSETQ in the germline V gene. The CDR3 has 15 residues. CDR3 sequence (DNA): TGCGCCAGCAGCTTGGCCTCCCAGGGAGGTGAAAAACTGTTTTTT. Protein sequence: CASSLASQGGEKLFF.

Written as DNA, the CDR3 is TGTGCCATCAGTGAGTCGTGGGGGGCCTACGAGCAGTACTTC. This encodes CAISESWGAYEQYF. The chain uses TRBV10-3 and TRBJ2-7; D might be TRBD2 (6 bases). CDR1 ENHRY and CDR2 SYGVKD come from the germline V gene. Trimming left V 0 bases short and J 2 bases short, with 8 bases between. This CDR3 spans 14 amino acids.

The chain joins TRBV11-2 to TRBJ2-2; TRBD2 matches at 14 bases. Losses at the gene ends were 4 bases for V and 13 bases for J; bases not matched to a gene: 17. CDR1 SGHAT and CDR2 FQNNGV come from the germline V gene. The CDR3 loop spans 18 amino acids. CDR3 bases: TGTGCCAGCAGCTCGCTGACCTCAGCCGGGACTAGCGGGAGCGGGCTGTTTTTT. This translates into CASSSLTSAGTSGSGLFF.

This chain uses TRBV7-6 with TRBJ2-1; tentative D call: TRBD2 (5 bases). The CDR3 has 12 residues. Trimming took 4 bases from V and 9 from J, leaving 10 bases between them. Germline loops: CDR1 SGHVS, CDR2 FNYEAQ. The CDR3 loop reads CASSSDWAEQFF. The CDR3 coding sequence is TGTGCCAGCAGCTCGGACTGGGCTGAGCAGTTCTTC.

The chain has TRBV5-1 and TRBJ2-1; perhaps TRBD1 as D (5 bases). Germline CDR1 SGHRS, CDR2 YFSETQ. This CDR3 spans 14 amino acids. Between the trimmed V and J ends, which lost 0 bases and 9 bases, there was a span of 13 bases. CDR3 loop: CASSLAPRGGEQFF. The CDR3 bases are TGCGCCAGCAGCTTGGCCCCAAGGGGCGGTGAGCAGTTCTTC.

The V call is TRBV4-3, the J call TRBJ2-7; 7 bases agree with TRBD2. Germline CDR1 is LGHNA and CDR2 is YSLEER. Trimming took 1 base from V and 2 from J; bases not matched to a gene: 5. The CDR3 covers 15 residues. The CDR3 bases are TGCGCCAGCAGCCAAGCCCTACTAGCGACCTACGAGCAGTACTTC. Amino acid sequence: CASSQALLATYEQYF.

The chain employs TRBV13 and TRBJ2-5, with 9 bases matching TRBD2. Germline-derived CDR1 and CDR2 are PRHDT and FYEKMQ (reference sequence). The CDR3 sequence is 15 residues long. The V gene end was trimmed by 10 bases and the J gene end by 5 bases; junction bases not matched to a gene: 14. The CDR3 sequence: CATLSWREGAETQYF. CDR3 bases: TGTGCCACCCTATCTTGGCGGGAGGGAGCGGAGACCCAGTACTTC.

The V gene is TRBV6-5, the J gene TRBJ2-3, with 9 bases that match TRBD2. The germline CDR1 and CDR2 sequences are MNHEY and SVGAGI. V lost 6 bases to trimming and J lost 2 bases; unmatched junction nucleotides: 3. This CDR3 spans 14 amino acids. CDR3 residues: CASSTSGYTDTQYF. CDR3 coding DNA: TGTGCCAGCAGCACTAGCGGGTACACAGATACGCAGTATTTT.

The chain recombines TRBV18 with TRBJ1-1, with a tentative D call TRBD1 (6 bases). CDR1 is KGHSH, CDR2 LQKENI, per germline. V dropped 8 bases and J dropped 1 base, with 14 bases sitting between them. The CDR3 contains 14 residues. The CDR3 DNA is TGTGCCAGCAAACGGACAGAAGAGAACACTGAAGCTTTCTTT. It encodes CASKRTEENTEAFF.

This clone was picked up one time. V is TRBV4-1 and J is TRBJ2-2, with TRBD2 as a possible D gene (6 bases). With 6 bases removed from V and 7 bases from J, the gap between germline ends came to 15 bases. Looked up from germline, CDR1 is MGHRA and CDR2 is YSYEKL. CDR3 size: 14 residues. The CDR3 loop is CASRQQEGSGELFF. CDR3 in DNA: TGCGCCAGCAGACAACAGGAGGGGAGCGGGGAGCTGTTTTTT.

This chain uses TRBV5-8 with TRBJ1-2; 9 bases match TRBD1. V shed 3 bases, J shed 7 bases, and the junction held 10 bases outside the gene matches. CDR3 length equals 15 residues. The germline CDR1 and CDR2 sequences are SGHTS and YDEGEE. CDR3 sequence reads: CASSSWDRAIGGYTF. The CDR3 region has the DNA TGTGCCAGCAGCTCGTGGGACAGGGCAATTGGTGGCTACACCTTC.

V is TRBV5-1 and J is TRBJ2-1, with TRBD2 as a possible D gene (5 bases). Deletions cut 0 bases from V and 5 bases from J, with 15 bases between. Germline CDR1 reads SGHRS; CDR2 reads YFSETQ. The CDR3 runs to 16 residues. CDR3: CASSLVGGLWDNEQFF. CDR3 nucleotide sequence: TGCGCCAGCAGCTTGGTCGGAGGTTTGTGGGACAATGAGCAGTTCTTC.

The CDR3 bases are TGTGCCAGCAGCTCCACAGGGATCGCGTATGGCTACACCTTC. As protein: CASSSTGIAYGYTF. The chain combines TRBV13 with TRBJ1-2, with a possible D match to TRBD1 (6 bases). Germline assignment: CDR1 PRHDT and CDR2 FYEKMQ (reference sequence). This CDR3 region has 14 residues. The V end lost 4 bases, the J end lost 5 bases, and 14 bases lay between the germline ends. The complete variable domain, with remaining parts taken from reference TRBV13 and TRBJ1-2, reads AAGVIQSPRHLIKEKRETATLKCYPIPRHDTVYWYQQGPGQDPQFLISFYEKMQSDKGSIPDRFSAQQFSDYHSELNMSSLELGDSALYFCASSSTGIAYGYTFGSGTRLTVV.

The V gene is TRBV5-1, the J gene TRBJ2-1; perhaps TRBD2 as D (6 bases). Per the germline V gene, CDR1 is SGHRS and CDR2 is YFSETQ. The CDR3 runs to 11 residues. V shed 7 bases and J shed 6 bases, with 8 bases lying between them. The CDR3 here is CASVGGNEQFF. CDR3 DNA: TGCGCCAGCGTCGGGGGCAATGAGCAGTTCTTC.

This chain links TRBV10-3 with TRBJ1-5; D remains ambiguous. Germline values: CDR1 ENHRY, CDR2 SYGVKD. Trimming cost V 5 bases and J 1 base, with 15 bases left between them. The CDR3 runs 16 residues. CDR3 protein: CAISQEGRGSNQPQHF. CDR3 nucleotides: TGTGCCATCAGTCAGGAGGGCCGGGGAAGCAATCAGCCCCAGCATTTT.

The gene calls are TRBV5-6 and TRBJ2-1, with TRBD2 matching over 8 bases. Germline CDR1 and CDR2: SGHDT and YYEEEE. The V segment lost 0 bases and the J segment 4 bases; nucleotides outside the gene matches: 6. The CDR3 contains 16 residues. CDR3 DNA sequence: TGTGCCAGCAGCTTGGCCCAGAGCGGGAGTTACAATGAGCAGTTCTTC. Its translation is CASSLAQSGSYNEQFF.

This clone was found once. This chain joins TRBV5-4 and TRBJ2-1; 12 positions agree with TRBD2. The CDR3 runs to 18 residues. V dropped 0 bases and J dropped 5; count of bases not matched to a gene: 9. The germline gives CDR1 SGHNT, CDR2 YYREEE (reference sequence). The CDR3 protein is CASSLALTSGSRNNEQFF. The CDR3 coding sequence is TGTGCCAGCAGCTTGGCGTTGACTAGCGGGAGTAGGAACAATGAGCAGTTCTTC.

This clone was detected a few times. The chain joins TRBV4-3 to TRBJ1-1; TRBD1 agrees at 9 bases. This CDR3 is 15 amino acids long. V lost 1 base to trimming and J lost 5 bases; unmatched junction nucleotides: 5. The germline V gene encodes CDR1 LGHNA and CDR2 YSLEER. Here the CDR3 reads CASSQGLDRGTEAFF. CDR3 sequence (DNA): TGCGCCAGCAGCCAAGGGTTGGACAGGGGTACTGAAGCTTTCTTT.

V usage is TRBV11-2 and J usage is TRBJ1-5; possible D gene TRBD1, 5 bases. The germline gives CDR1 SGHAT, CDR2 FQNNGV. The CDR3 length is 14 residues. The V gene lost 5 bases and the J gene lost 1 base, with 9 bases spanning the gap. CDR3 region: CASSDSRSNQPQHF. CDR3 sequence (DNA): TGTGCCAGCAGCGACAGCCGAAGCAATCAGCCCCAGCATTTT.

This clone was recorded a few times. This chain links TRBV6-5 with TRBJ2-7; tentative D call: TRBD2 (5 bases). Trimming removed 0 bases at V and 4 bases at J, with 16 bases between. The CDR3 extends over 16 amino acids. Germline V gives CDR1 MNHEY, CDR2 SVGAGI. The CDR3 DNA reads as TGTGCCAGCAGTTACTCGAGCGGCGCAACAGTATACGAGCAGTACTTC. It codes for CASSYSSGATVYEQYF.

V usage is TRBV29-1 and J usage is TRBJ2-7; D might be TRBD2 (5 bases). Germline assignment: CDR1 SQVTM and CDR2 ANQGSEA. The CDR3 spans 12 residues. Trimming took 4 bases from V and 9 from J, leaving 16 bases between them. The CDR3 bases are TGCAGCGTTGCCGGGGTGCAGGTGGGGCAGTACTTC. It translates to CSVAGVQVGQYF.

The chain recombines TRBV2 with TRBJ1-5, with TRBD1 as a possible D gene (5 bases). V lost 7 bases and J 7 bases, leaving 17 bases between the germline ends. This CDR3 has 14 residues. Germline assignment: CDR1 SNHLY and CDR2 FYNNEI. The CDR3 protein is CASTVTEGGQPQHF. In nucleotides, the CDR3 is TGTGCCAGCACTGTGACAGAAGGAGGGCAGCCCCAGCATTTT.

The gene calls are TRBV5-3 and TRBJ1-2; 7 bases line up with TRBD1. TRBV5-3 is marked as an open reading frame, function uncertain. Trimming took 1 base from V and 1 from J; bases not matched to a gene: 13. CDR3 size: 18 residues. The chain's CDR3 is CARSLPHGWAGGNYGYTF. The CDR3 region has the DNA TGTGCCAGAAGCTTGCCCCACGGATGGGCAGGGGGTAACTATGGCTACACCTTC.

This chain uses TRBV18 with TRBJ2-1; 13 bases are shared with TRBD2. CDR3 length: 16 residues. Germline V lookup: CDR1 KGHSH, CDR2 LQKENI. Trimming removed 4 bases from V and 9 bases from J; junction bases left unmatched: 9. CDR3 in DNA: TGTGCCAGCTCACTCCCTGGACTAGCGGGAGCAAGTGAGCAGTTCTTC. This translates into CASSLPGLAGASEQFF.